This entry features one T cell receptor (beta chain) sequence. V lost 9 bases and J lost 3, with 15 bases in between. The germline V gene has CDR1 MNHEY and CDR2 SVGAGI. This CDR3 has 14 amino acids. Original data processing: Researchers report that nucleated cell counts were estimated from reference gene primer amplification. Libraries were prepared by immunoSEQ multiplex PCR; TCRdb keeps only in-frame clonotypes and omits some of them. V and J calls and clone size are as listed in that table; D and trimming were resolved from the DNA. The sample records 150,000 to 200,000 clones, 93% being singletons. The sample originates from a study of blood T cell repertoires in COVID-19. Study at large: Both acute and convalescent COVID-19 samples were obtained from the United States, Italy and Spain. PBMCs, B-cell-depleted T cells, or T cells were the source of the cDNA or gDNA that made up the material.

Seattle's enrolled individuals joined amid active infection and were then monitored longitudinally. The genes are TRBV6-5 and TRBJ1-5; TRBD1 might be the D (6 bases). This clonotype originated in a woman aged 60-75 years with COVID-19, enrolled during active disease. The sequencing sample was made of peripheral blood. CDR3: CASWGGHINQPQHF. The DNA for the CDR3 is TGTGCCAGTTGGGGGGGGCATATCAATCAGCCCCAGCATTTT.